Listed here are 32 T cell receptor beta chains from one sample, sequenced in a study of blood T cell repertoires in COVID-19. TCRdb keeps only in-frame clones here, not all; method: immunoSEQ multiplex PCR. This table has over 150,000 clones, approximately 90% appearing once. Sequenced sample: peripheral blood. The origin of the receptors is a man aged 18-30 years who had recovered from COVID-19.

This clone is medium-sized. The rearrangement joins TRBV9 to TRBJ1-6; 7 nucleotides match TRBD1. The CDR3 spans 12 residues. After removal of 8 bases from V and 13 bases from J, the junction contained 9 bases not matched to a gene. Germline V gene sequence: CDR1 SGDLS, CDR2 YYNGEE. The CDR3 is CARQGPEAPLHF. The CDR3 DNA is TGTGCCAGACAGGGGCCCGAGGCGCCCCTCCACTTT.

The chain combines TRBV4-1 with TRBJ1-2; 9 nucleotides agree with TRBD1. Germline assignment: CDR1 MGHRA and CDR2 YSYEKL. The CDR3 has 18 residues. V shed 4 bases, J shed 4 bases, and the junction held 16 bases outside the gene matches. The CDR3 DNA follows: TGCGCCAGCAGCCCCCCCTCGGACAGGGGAGCTCGGCGCTATGGCTACACCTTC. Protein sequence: CASSPPSDRGARRYGYTF.

CDR3 nucleotide sequence: TGTGCCAGCAGTTACATCCCGGGCAATCAGCCCCAGCATTTT. It codes for CASSYIPGNQPQHF. The V gene is TRBV6-5, the J gene TRBJ1-5; no clear D gene. The germline gives CDR1 MNHEY, CDR2 SVGAGI. CDR3 length: 14 amino acids. V was cut by 2 bases and J by 2 bases, with 7 bases left in between.

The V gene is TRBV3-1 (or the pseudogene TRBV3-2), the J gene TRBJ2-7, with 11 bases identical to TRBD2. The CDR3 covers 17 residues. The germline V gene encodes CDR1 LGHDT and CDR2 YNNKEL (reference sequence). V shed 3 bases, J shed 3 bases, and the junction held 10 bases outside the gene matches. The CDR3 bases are TGTGCCAGCAGCCAGGCTACTAGCGGGAGCGGGGGCTACGAGCAGTACTTC. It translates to CASSQATSGSGGYEQYF.

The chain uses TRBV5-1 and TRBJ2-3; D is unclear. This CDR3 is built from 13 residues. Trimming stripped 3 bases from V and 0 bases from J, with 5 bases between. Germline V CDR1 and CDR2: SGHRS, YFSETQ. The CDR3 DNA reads TGCGCCAGCAGCTCCCCTAGCACAGATACGCAGTATTTT. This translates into CASSSPSTDTQYF.

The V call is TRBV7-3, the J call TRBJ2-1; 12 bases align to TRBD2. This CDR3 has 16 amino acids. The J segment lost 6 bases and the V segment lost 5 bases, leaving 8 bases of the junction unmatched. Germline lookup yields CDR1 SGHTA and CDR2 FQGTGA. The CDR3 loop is CASSPRASGRANEQFF. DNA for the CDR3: TGTGCCAGCAGCCCCAGGGCTAGCGGGAGGGCCAATGAGCAGTTCTTC. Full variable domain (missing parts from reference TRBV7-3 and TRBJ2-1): GAGVSQTPSNKVTEKGKYVELRCDPISGHTALYWYRQSLGQGPEFLIYFQGTGAADDSGLPNDRFFAVRPEGSVSTLKIQRTERGDSAVYLCASSPRASGRANEQFFGPGTRLTVL.

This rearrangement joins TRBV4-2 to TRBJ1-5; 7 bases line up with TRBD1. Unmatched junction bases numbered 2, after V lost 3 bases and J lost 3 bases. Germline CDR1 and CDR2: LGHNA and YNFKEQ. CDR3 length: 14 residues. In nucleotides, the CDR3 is TGTGCCAGCAGCCATACAGGGGTCAATCAGCCCCAGCATTTT. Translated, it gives CASSHTGVNQPQHF.

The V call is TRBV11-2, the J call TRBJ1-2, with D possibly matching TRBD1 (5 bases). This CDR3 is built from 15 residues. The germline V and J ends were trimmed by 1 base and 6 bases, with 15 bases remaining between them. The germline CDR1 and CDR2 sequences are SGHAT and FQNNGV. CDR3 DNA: TGTGCCAGCAGCTTAGCACGGAGGGGAGGACATGGCTACACCTTC. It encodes CASSLARRGGHGYTF.

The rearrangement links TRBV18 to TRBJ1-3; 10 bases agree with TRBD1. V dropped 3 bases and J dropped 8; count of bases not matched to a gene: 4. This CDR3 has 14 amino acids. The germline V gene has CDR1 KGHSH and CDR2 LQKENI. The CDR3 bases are TGTGCCAGCTCACCCGGGACAGGGGAATACACCATATATTTT. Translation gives CASSPGTGEYTIYF. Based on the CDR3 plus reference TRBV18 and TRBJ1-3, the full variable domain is NAGVMQNPRHLVRRRGQEARLRCSPMKGHSHVYWYRQLPEEGLKFMVYLQKENIIDESGMPKERFSAEFPKEGPSILRIQQVVRGDSAAYFCASSPGTGEYTIYFGEGSWLTVV.

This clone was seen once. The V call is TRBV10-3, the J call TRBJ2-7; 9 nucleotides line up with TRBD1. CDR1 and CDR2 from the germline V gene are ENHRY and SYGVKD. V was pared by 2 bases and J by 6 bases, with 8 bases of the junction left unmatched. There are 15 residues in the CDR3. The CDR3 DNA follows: TGTGCCATCAGTGAGAGGCCGGACAGGGGTGTCGAGCAGTACTTC. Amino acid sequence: CAISERPDRGVEQYF.

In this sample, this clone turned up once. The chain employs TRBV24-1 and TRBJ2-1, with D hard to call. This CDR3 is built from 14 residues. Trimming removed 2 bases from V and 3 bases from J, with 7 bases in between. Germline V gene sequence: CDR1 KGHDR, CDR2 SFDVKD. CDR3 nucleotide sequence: TGTGCCACCAGTGATTCCGGGTACTACAATGAGCAGTTCTTC. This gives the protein CATSDSGYYNEQFF.

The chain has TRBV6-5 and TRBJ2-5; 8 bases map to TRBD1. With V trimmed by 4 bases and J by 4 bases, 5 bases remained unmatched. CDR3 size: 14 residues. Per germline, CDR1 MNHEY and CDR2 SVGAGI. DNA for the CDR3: TGTGCCAGCAGTTCAGGGGGCGCGGGAGAGACCCAGTACTTC. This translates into CASSSGGAGETQYF.

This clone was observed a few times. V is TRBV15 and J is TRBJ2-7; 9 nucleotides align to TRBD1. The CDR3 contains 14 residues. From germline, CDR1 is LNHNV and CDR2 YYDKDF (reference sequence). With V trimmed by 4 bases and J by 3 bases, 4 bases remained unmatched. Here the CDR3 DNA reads TGTGCCACCAGCATTGACAGGGGGAACTACGAGCAGTACTTC. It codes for CATSIDRGNYEQYF.

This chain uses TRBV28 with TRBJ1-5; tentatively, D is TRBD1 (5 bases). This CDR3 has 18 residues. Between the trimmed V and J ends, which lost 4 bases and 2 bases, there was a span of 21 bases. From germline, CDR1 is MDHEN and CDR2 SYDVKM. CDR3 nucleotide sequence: TGTGCCAGCAGTTCCGGGACTCCTCCGAGGCGGGGCAATCAGCCCCAGCATTTT. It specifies CASSSGTPPRRGNQPQHF.

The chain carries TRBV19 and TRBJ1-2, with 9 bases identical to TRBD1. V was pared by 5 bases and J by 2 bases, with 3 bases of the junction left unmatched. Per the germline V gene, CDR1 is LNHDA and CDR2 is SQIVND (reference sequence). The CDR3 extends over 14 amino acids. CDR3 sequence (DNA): TGTGCCAGTAGTCCCGGGACAGGGAACTATGGCTACACCTTC. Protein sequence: CASSPGTGNYGYTF.

CDR3: CASSSPGQGMYGYTF. For the CDR3, the DNA is TGTGCCAGTAGTTCGCCGGGACAGGGAATGTATGGCTACACCTTC. The V call is TRBV19, the J call TRBJ1-2; 9 bases line up with TRBD1. The CDR3 runs 15 residues. J gave up 5 bases and V 5 bases, and 9 bases lay outside the gene matches. CDR1 is LNHDA, CDR2 SQIVND, per germline (reference sequence).

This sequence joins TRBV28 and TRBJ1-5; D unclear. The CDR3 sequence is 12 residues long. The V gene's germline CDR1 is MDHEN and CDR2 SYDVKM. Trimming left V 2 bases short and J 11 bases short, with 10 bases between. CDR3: CASSLSTDSQHF. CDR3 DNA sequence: TGTGCCAGCAGTTTAAGTACCGACTCCCAGCATTTT.

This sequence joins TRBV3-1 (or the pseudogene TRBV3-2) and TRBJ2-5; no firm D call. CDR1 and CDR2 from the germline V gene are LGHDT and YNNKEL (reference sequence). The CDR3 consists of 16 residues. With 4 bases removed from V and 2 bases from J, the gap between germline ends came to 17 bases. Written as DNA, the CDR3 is TGTGCCAGCAGCCGAGGAGTGTTGACCGAGCAAGAGACCCAGTACTTC. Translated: CASSRGVLTEQETQYF.

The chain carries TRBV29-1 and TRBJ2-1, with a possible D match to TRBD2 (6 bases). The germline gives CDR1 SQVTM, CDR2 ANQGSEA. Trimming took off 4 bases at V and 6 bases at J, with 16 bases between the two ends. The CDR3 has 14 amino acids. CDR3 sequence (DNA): TGCAGCGTTGGTCTCTTACTAGCATCCAATGAGCAGTTCTTC. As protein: CSVGLLLASNEQFF.

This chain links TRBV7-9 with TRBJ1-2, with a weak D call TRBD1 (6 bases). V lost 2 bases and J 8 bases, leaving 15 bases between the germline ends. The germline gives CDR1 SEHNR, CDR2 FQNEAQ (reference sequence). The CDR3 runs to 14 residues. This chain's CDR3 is CASSLSQGFWGYTF. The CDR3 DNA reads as TGTGCCAGCAGCTTATCACAGGGATTCTGGGGCTACACCTTC.

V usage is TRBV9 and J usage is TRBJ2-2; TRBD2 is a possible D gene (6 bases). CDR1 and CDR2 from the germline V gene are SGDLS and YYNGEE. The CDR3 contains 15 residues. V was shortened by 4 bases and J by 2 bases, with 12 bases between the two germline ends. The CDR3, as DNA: TGTGCCAGCAGCACCGGGACTTCCAACACCGGGGAGCTGTTTTTT. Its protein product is CASSTGTSNTGELFF.

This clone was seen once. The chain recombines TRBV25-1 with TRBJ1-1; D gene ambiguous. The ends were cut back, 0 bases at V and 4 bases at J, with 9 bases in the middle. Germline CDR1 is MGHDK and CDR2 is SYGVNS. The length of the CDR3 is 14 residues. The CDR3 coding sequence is TGTGCCAGCAGTGAATACGGGGAAGTCACTGAAGCTTTCTTT. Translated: CASSEYGEVTEAFF.

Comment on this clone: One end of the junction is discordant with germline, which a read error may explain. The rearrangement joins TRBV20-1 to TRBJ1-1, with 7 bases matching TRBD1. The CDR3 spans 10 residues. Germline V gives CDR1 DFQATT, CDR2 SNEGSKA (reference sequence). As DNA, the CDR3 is TGCAGTGCTAGATGGGACAGTGGGCTCTTT. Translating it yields CSARWDSGLF.

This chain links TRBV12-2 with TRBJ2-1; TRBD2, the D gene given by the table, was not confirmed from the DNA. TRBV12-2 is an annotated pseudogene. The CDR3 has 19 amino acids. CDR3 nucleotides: TGTGCAAGTCGCTTCGCGACACGCGGACTGAATCCCTCCTACAATGAGCAGTTCTTC. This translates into CASRFATRGLNPSYNEQFF.

The CDR3 DNA follows: TGCGCCAGCAGCCAAGATAAGTCTAGCGGGAGGCAGTACTTC. Encoded protein: CASSQDKSSGRQYF. The chain is built from TRBV4-3 and TRBJ2-7; 10 bases map to TRBD2. This CDR3 spans 14 amino acids. CDR1 and CDR2 (germline): LGHNA, YSLEER. The V and J ends lost 0 bases and 9 bases, in that order; junction bases with no gene match: 5.

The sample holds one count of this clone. The DNA for the CDR3 is TGTGCCAGCAGCGTAGAAGTTAGCTGGCATGAGCAGTTCTTC. It codes for CASSVEVSWHEQFF. V and J are TRBV9 and TRBJ2-1; D is ambiguous. The CDR3 runs 14 residues. V was trimmed by 0 bases and J by 8 bases, leaving 12 bases between them. CDR1 and CDR2 from the germline V gene are SGDLS and YYNGEE.

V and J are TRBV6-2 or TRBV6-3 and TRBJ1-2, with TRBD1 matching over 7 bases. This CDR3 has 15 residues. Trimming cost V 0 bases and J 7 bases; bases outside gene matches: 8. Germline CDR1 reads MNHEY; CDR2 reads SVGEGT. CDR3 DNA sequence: TGTGCCAGCAGTTACTCGATAAGGGGGCCAGGTGGCTACACCTTC. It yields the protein CASSYSIRGPGGYTF.

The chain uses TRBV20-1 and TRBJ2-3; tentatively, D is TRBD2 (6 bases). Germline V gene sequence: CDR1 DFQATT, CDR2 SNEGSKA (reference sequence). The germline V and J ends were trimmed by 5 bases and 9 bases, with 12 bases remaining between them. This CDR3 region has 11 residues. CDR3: CSAASASTQYF. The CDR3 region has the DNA TGCAGTGCTGCTAGCGCCTCCACGCAGTATTTT.

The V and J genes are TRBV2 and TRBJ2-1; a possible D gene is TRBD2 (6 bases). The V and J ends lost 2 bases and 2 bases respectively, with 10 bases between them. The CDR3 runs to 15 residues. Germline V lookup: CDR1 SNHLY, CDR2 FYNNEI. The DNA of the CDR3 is TGTGCCAGCAGTGAACGGGGAGGAACCTACAATGAGCAGTTCTTC. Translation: CASSERGGTYNEQFF.

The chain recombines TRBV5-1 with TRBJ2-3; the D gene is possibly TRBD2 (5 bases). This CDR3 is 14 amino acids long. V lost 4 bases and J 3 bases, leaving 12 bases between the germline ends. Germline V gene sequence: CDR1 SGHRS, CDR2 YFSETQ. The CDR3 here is CASSAILATDTQYF. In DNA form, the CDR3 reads TGCGCCAGCAGCGCCATTCTAGCTACAGATACGCAGTATTTT.

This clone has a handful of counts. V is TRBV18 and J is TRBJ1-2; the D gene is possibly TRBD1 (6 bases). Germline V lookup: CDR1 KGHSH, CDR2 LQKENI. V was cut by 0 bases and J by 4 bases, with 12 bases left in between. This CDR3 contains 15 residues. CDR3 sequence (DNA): TGTGCCAGCTCACCACCTGAAGGGGGATCCTATGGCTACACCTTC. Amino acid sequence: CASSPPEGGSYGYTF.

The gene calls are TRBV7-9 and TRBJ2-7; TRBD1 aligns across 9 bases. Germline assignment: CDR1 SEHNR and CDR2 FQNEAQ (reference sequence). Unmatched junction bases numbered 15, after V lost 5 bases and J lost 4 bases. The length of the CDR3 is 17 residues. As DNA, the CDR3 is TGTGCCAGCAGCATAATCCTGTCCCAGGACAGGGGTTACGAGCAGTACTTC. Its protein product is CASSIILSQDRGYEQYF.